This TCR beta chain was captured by sequencing in a study of OX40 agonist ivuxolimab in advanced cancers. Study-level information: Partial responses were seen in three patients, one with hepatocellular carcinoma and two with cutaneous melanoma. General study results and limits: Clonal expansion from baseline to week 6 occurred in both CD4+ and CD8+ T cells. Some nonresponders additionally presented with little normalized T-cell clonal expansion.

Worth noting for this clone: Its cognate antigen is unknown.

The V and J ends lost 0 bases and 3 bases respectively, with 16 bases between them. The CDR3 covers 17 residues. Germline V gives CDR1 SGHKS, CDR2 YYEKEE (reference sequence). Using immunoSEQ multiplex PCR, the repertoire was profiled, and TCRdb retains in-frame clones only, with some absent. In the table there are some 77,000 clones, approximately 85% of which are singletons. This receptor was identified in an adult with an advanced solid tumor such as melanoma, head and neck, liver or kidney cancer. This material consisted of CD4+ or CD8+ T cells sorted from blood, taken in a trial of the OX40 agonist ivuxolimab. The genes are TRBV5-5 and TRBJ1-3; TRBD1 might be the D (6 bases). Here the CDR3 reads CASSLAAGGLVGNTIYF. CDR3 bases: TGTGCCAGCAGCTTGGCCGCCGGGGGGCTAGTTGGAAACACCATATATTTT.